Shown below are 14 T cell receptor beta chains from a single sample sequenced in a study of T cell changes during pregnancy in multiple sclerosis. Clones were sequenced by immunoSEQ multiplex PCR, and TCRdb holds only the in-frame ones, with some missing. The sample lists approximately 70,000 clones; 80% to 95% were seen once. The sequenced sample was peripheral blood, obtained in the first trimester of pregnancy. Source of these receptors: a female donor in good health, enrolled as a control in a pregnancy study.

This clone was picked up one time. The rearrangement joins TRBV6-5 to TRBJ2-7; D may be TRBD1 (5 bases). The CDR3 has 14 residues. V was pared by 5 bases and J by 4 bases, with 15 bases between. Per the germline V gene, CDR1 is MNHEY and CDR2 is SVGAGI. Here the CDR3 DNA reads TGTGCCAGCAGTCAGGGCCTTCTAGGGTACGAGCAGTACTTC. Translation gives CASSQGLLGYEQYF.

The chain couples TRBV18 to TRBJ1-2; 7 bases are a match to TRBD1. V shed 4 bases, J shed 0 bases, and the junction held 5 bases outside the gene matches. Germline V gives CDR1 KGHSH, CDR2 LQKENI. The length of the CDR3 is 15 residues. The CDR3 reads CASSQGTEANYGYTF. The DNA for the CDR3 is TGTGCCAGCTCACAGGGGACAGAAGCTAACTATGGCTACACCTTC. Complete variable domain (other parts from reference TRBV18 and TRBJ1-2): NAGVMQNPRHLVRRRGQEARLRCSPMKGHSHVYWYRQLPEEGLKFMVYLQKENIIDESGMPKERFSAEFPKEGPSILRIQQVVRGDSAAYFCASSQGTEANYGYTFGSGTRLTVV.

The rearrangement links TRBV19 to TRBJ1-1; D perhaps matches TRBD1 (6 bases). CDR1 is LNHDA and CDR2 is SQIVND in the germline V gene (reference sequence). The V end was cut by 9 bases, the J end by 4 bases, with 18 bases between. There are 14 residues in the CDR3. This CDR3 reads CASEQGKIRTEAFF. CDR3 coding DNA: TGTGCCAGCGAACAGGGAAAGATTCGCACTGAAGCTTTCTTT.

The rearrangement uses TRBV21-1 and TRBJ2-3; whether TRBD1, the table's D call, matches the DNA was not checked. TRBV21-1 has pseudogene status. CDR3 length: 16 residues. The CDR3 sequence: CASNFRGDRGWDTQYF. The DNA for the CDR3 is TGTGCCAGCAACTTCAGGGGGGACAGGGGATGGGATACGCAGTATTTT.

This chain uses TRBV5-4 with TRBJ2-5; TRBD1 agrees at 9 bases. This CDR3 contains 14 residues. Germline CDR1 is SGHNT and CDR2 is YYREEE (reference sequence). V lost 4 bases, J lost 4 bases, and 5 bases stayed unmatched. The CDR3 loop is CASSTGTGSETQYF. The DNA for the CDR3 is TGTGCCAGCAGCACCGGGACAGGGTCAGAGACCCAGTACTTC.

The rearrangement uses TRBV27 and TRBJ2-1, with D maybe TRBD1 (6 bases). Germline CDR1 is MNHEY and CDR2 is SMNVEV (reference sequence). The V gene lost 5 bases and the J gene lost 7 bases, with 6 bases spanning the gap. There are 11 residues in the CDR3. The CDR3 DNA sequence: TGTGCCAGCAGTAGGGGGAATGAGCAGTTCTTC. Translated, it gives CASSRGNEQFF.

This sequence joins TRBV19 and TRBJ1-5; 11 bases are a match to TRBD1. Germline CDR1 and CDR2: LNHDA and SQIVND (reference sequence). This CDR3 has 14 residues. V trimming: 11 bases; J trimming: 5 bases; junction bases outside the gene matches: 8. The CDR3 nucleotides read TGTGCCCCCAGGACAGGGGGCCTCGATCAGCCCCAGCATTTT. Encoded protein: CAPRTGGLDQPQHF.

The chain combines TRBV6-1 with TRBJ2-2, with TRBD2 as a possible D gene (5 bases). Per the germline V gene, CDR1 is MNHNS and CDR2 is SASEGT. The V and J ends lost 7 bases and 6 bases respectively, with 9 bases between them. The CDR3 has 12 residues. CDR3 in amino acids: CASTVGAGELFF. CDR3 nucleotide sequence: TGTGCCAGCACTGTCGGGGCCGGGGAGCTGTTTTTT.

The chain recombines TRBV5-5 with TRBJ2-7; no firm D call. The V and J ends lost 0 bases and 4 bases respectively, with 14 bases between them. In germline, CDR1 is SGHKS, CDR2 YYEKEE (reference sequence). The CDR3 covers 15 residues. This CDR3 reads CASSLEEQTDYEQYF. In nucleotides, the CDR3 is TGTGCCAGCAGCTTGGAAGAGCAGACTGATTACGAGCAGTACTTC.

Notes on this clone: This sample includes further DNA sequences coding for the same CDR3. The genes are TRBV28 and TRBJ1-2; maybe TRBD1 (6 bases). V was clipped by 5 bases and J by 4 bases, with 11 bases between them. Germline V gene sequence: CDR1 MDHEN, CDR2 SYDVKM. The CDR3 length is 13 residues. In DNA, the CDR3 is TGTGCCAGCAGTCCCCTGGACAGCTATGGCTACACCTTC. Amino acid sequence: CASSPLDSYGYTF.

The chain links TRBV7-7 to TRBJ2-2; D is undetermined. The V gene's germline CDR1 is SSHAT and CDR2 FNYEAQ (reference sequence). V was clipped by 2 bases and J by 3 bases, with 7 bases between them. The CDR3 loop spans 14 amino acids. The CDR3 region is CASSLQLDTGELFF. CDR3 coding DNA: TGTGCCAGCAGCTTACAGCTAGACACCGGGGAGCTGTTTTTT.

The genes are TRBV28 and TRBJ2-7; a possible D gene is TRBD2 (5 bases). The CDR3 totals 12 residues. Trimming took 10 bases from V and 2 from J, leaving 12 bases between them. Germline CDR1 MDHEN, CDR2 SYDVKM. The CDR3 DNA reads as TGTGCCACCCAAGCGAGGGCCTACGAGCAGTACTTC. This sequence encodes CATQARAYEQYF.

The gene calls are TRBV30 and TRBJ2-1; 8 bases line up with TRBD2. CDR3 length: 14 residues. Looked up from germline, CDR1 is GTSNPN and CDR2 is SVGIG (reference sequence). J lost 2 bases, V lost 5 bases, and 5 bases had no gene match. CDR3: CAWGPGLAYNEQFF. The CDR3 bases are TGTGCCTGGGGCCCGGGACTAGCCTACAATGAGCAGTTCTTC.

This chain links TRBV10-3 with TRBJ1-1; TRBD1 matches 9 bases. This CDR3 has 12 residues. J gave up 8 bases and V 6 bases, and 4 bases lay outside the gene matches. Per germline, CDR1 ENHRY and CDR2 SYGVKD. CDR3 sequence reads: CAIRGQGEEAFF. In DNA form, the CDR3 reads TGTGCCATCAGGGGACAGGGCGAGGAAGCTTTCTTT.